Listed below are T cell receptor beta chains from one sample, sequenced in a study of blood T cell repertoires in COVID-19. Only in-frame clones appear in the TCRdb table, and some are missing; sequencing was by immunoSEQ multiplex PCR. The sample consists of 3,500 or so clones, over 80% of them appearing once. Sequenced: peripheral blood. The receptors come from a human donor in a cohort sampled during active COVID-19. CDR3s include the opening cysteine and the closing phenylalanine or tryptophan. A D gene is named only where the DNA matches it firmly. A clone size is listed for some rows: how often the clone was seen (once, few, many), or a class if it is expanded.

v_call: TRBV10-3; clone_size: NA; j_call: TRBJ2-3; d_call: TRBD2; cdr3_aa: CATGGGRSDTQYF; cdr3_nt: TGTGCCACGGGCGGGGGGAGGTCAGATACGCAGTATTTT
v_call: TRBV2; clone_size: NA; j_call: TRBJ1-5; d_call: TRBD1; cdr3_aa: CASSEYRGYQPQHF; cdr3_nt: TGTGCCAGCAGTGAATACAGGGGGTATCAGCCCCAGCATTTT
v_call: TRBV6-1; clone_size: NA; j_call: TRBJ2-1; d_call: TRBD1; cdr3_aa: CASSDTGGAYNEQFF; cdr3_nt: TGTGCCAGCAGTGACACAGGGGGCGCGTATAATGAGCAGTTCTTC
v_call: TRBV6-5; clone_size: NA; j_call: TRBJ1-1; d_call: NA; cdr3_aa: CASRNPPGVNTEAFF; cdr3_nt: TGTGCCAGCAGGAACCCACCCGGGGTGAACACTGAAGCTTTCTTT
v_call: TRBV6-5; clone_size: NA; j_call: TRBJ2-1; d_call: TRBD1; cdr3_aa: CASSLRGSYNEQFF; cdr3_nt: TGTGCCAGCAGCCTCAGGGGGTCCTACAATGAGCAGTTCTTC
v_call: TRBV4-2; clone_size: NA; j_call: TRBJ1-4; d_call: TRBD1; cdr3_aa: CASSRGTADNEKLFF; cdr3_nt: TGTGCCAGCAGCCGAGGGACAGCTGATAATGAAAAACTGTTTTTT
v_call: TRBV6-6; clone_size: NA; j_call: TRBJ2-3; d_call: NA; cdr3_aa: CASSATPGLSTDTQYF; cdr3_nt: TGTGCCAGCAGTGCAACCCCGGGACTCAGCACAGATACGCAGTATTTT
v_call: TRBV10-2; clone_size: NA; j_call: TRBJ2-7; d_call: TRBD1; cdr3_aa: CASSWGTGGAHGREQYF; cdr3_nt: TGCGCCAGCAGTTGGGGTACAGGGGGCGCCCATGGAAGGGAGCAGTACTTC
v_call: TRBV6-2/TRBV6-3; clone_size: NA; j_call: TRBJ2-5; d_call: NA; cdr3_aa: CASSYSRRETQYF; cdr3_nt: TGTGCCAGCAGTTACTCCCGGAGAGAGACCCAGTACTTC
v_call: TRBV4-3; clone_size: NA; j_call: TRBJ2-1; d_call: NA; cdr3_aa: CASSQDAAGIYNEQFF; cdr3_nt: TGCGCCAGCAGCCAAGATGCGGCGGGGATCTACAATGAGCAGTTCTTC
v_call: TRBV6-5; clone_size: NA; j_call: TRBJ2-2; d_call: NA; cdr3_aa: CASRGRDTGELFF; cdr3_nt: TGTGCCAGCAGGGGGCGCGATACCGGGGAGCTGTTTTTT
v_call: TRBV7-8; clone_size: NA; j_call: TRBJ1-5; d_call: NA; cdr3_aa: CASSALRGAQHF; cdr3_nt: TGTGCCAGCAGCGCACTGCGCGGGGCCCAGCATTTT
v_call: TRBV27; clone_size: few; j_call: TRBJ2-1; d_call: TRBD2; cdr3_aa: CASRKGTSGYHEQFF; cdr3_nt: TGTGCCAGCCGCAAGGGGACTAGCGGCTACCATGAGCAGTTCTTC
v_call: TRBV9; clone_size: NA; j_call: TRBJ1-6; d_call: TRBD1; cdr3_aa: CASSVGVAGTGALRIHF; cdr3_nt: TGTGCCAGCAGCGTAGGTGTGGCGGGGACAGGGGCCCTTCGGATCCACTTT
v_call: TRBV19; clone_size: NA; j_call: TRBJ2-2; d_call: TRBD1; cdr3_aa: CASSIFHRGGGELFF; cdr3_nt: TGTGCCAGTAGTATCTTTCACAGGGGCGGCGGGGAGCTGTTTTTT
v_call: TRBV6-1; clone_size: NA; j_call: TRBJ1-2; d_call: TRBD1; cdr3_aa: CASSEASQGALSYGYTF; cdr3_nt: TGTGCCAGCAGTGAAGCGTCTCAGGGGGCTCTCTCCTATGGCTACACCTTC
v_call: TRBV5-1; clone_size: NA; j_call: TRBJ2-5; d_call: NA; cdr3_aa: CASAGQTKETQYF; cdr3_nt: TGCGCCAGCGCCGGACAGACCAAAGAGACCCAGTACTTC
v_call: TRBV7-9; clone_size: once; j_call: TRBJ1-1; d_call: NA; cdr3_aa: CASSFPGLRGTEAFF; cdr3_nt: TGTGCCAGCAGCTTCCCTGGCTTACGGGGCACTGAAGCTTTCTTT
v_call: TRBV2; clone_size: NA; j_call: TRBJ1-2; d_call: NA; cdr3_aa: CASKAEANYGYTF; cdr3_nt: TGTGCCAGCAAAGCGGAAGCTAACTATGGCTACACCTTC
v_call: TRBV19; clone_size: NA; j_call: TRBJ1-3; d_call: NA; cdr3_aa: CASSTREIGNTIYF; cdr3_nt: TGTGCCAGTAGTACCCGGGAAATAGGAAACACCATATATTTT
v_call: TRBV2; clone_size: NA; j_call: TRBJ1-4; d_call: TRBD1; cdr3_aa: CASSYNRGMEKLFF; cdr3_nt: TGTGCCAGCAGTTACAACAGGGGTATGGAAAAACTGTTTTTT
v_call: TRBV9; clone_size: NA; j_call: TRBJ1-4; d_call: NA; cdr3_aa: CASSVAGGSEKLFF; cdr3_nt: TGTGCCAGCAGCGTAGCCGGGGGTTCTGAAAAACTGTTTTTT
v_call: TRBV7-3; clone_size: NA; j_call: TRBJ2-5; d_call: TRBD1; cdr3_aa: CASSSPPRGTGDSQYF; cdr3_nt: TGTGCCAGCAGCTCTCCCCCCCGAGGGACAGGGGATAGCCAGTACTTC
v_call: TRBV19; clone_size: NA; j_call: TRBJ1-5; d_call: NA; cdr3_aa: CASRSRTDVASNQPQHF; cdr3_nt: TGTGCCAGTAGGTCCCGGACAGACGTAGCTAGCAATCAGCCCCAGCATTTT
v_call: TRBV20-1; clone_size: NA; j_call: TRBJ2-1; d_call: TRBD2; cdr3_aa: CSASEISAGRTYNEQFF; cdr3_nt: TGCAGTGCTAGTGAAATTTCAGCGGGGAGGACCTACAATGAGCAGTTCTTC
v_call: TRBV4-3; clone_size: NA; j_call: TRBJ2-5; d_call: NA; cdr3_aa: CASSSYPRETQYF; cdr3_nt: TGCGCCAGCAGCTCCTACCCTCGGGAGACCCAGTACTTC
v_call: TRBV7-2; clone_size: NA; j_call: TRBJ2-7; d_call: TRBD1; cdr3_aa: CASSSTGGLGTGSYEQYF; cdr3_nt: TGTGCCAGCAGCTCAACAGGGGGCTTGGGGACAGGCTCCTACGAGCAGTACTTC
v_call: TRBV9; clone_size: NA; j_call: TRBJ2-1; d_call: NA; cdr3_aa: CASSVGSTYNEQFF; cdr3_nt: TGTGCCAGCAGCGTGGGCAGCACCTACAATGAGCAGTTCTTC
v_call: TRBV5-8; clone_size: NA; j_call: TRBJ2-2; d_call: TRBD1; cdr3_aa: CASSLKGTGSGELFF; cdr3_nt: TGTGCCAGCAGCTTAAAGGGGACAGGGTCCGGGGAGCTGTTTTTT
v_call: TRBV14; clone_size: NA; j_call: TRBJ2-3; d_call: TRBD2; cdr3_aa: CASSPPGLAGDTQYF; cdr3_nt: TGTGCCAGCAGCCCCCCGGGGCTAGCGGGGGATACGCAGTATTTT
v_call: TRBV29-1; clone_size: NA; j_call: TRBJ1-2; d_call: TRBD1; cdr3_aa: CSVEAQDRGYGYTF; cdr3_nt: TGCAGCGTTGAAGCCCAGGACAGGGGCTATGGCTACACCTTC
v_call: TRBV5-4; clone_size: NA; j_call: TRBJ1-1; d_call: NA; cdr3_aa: CASSPGGNTEAFF; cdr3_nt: TGTGCCAGCAGCCCGGGGGGAAACACTGAAGCTTTCTTT
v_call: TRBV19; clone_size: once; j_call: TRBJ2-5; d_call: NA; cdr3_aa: CASSLTGSRQETQYF; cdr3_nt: TGTGCCAGTAGCCTCACAGGATCTCGGCAAGAGACCCAGTACTTC
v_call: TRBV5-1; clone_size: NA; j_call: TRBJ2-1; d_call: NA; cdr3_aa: CASSFTDWGNEQFF; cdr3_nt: TGCGCCAGCAGCTTCACGGACTGGGGTAATGAGCAGTTCTTC
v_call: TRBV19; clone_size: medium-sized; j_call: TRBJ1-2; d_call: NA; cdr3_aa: CATWTFGGGYTF; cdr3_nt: TGTGCCACCTGGACGTTCGGGGGTGGCTACACCTTC
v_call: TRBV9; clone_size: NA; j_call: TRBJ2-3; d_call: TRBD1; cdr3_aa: CASSRRIGGRTDTQYF; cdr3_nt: TGTGCCAGCAGCCGTCGGATAGGGGGCAGGACAGATACGCAGTATTTT
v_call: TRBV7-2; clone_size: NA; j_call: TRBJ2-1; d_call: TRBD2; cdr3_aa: CASSLAGGRTYNEQFF; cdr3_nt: TGTGCCAGCAGCTTGGCGGGGGGCAGGACCTACAATGAGCAGTTCTTC
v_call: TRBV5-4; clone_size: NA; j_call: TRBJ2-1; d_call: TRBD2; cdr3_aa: CASSWRLAGRNEQFF; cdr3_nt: TGTGCCAGCAGCTGGAGACTAGCGGGGAGGAATGAGCAGTTCTTC
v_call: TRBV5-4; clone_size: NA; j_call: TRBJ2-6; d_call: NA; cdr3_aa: CASSLREANVLTF; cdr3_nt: TGTGCCAGCAGCTTGCGGGAGGCCAACGTCCTGACTTTC
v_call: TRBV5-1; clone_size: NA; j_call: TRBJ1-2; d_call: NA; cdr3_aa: CASSLGQAWGYTF; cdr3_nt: TGCGCCAGCAGCTTGGGGCAGGCGTGGGGCTACACCTTC
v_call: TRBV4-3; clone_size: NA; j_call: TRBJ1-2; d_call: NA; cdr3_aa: CASSQEWGDRYTF; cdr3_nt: TGCGCCAGCAGCCAAGAGTGGGGGGACCGCTACACCTTC
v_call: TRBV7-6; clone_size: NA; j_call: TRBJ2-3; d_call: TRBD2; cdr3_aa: CASSLRTSGAGGTQYF; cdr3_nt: TGTGCCAGCAGCTTGCGGACTAGCGGGGCCGGCGGTACGCAGTATTTT
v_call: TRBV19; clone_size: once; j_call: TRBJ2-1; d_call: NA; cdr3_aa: CASSPRASVGSNEQFF; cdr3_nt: TGTGCCAGTAGTCCTCGCGCTAGCGTGGGGAGCAATGAGCAGTTCTTC
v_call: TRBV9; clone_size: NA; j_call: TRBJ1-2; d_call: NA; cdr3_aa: CASSPPGVIGGYTF; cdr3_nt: TGTGCCAGCAGCCCCCCGGGGGTGATAGGTGGCTACACCTTC
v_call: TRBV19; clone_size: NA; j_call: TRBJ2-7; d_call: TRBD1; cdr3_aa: CASSTGQGVREQYF; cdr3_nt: TGTGCCAGTAGTACGGGACAGGGAGTAAGGGAGCAGTACTTC
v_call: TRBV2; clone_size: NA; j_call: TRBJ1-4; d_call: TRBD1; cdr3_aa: CASRNRGQGEKLFF; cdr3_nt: TGTGCCAGCAGGAACAGGGGGCAGGGTGAAAAACTGTTTTTT
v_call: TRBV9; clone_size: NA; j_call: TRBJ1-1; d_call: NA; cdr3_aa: CASSAHVALGTEAFF; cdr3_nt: TGTGCCAGCAGCGCGCACGTGGCTCTAGGCACTGAAGCTTTCTTT
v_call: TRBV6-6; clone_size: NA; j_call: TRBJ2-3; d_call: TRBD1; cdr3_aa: CASRATGGYSTDTQYF; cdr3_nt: TGTGCCAGCAGGGCGACAGGGGGGTATAGCACAGATACGCAGTATTTT
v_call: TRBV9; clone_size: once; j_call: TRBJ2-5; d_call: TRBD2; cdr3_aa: CASSPLGRGQETQYF; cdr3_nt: TGTGCCAGCAGCCCTCTGGGGAGGGGCCAAGAGACCCAGTACTTC
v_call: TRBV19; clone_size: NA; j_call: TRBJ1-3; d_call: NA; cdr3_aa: CASSPGGRTEVSGNTIYF; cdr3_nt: TGTGCCAGTAGCCCCGGGGGACGGACGGAGGTCTCTGGAAACACCATATATTTT
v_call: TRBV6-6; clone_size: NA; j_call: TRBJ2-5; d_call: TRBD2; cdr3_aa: CASRRTSGGAGETQYF; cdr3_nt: TGTGCCAGCAGAAGGACTAGCGGGGGGGCTGGAGAGACCCAGTACTTC
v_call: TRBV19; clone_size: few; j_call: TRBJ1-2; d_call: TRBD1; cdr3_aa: CASSPRDSLKSRGYTF; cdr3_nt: TGTGCCAGTAGTCCAAGGGACAGCCTCAAATCCCGTGGCTACACCTTC
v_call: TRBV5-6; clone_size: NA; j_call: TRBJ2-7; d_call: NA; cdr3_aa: CASSFLQGRSYEQYF; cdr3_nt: TGTGCCAGCAGCTTCTTACAGGGTCGCTCCTACGAGCAGTACTTC
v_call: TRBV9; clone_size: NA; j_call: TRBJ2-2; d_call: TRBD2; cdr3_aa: CASSTRLAGGNSNTGELFF; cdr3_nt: TGTGCCAGCAGCACCCGACTAGCGGGGGGGAATTCGAACACCGGGGAGCTGTTTTTT
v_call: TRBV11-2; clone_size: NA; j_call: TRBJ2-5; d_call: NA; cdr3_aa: CASSLVGRGYQETQYF; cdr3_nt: TGTGCCAGCAGCTTAGTCGGCAGGGGCTACCAAGAGACCCAGTACTTC
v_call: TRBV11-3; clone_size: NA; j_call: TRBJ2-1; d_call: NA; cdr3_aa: CASSPGGIYNEQFF; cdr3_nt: TGTGCCAGCAGCCCAGGCGGGATATACAATGAGCAGTTCTTC
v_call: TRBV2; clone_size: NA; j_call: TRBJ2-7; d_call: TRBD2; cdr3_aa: CASSERSGGAEQYF; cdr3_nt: TGTGCCAGCAGTGAGCGAAGCGGGGGGGCCGAGCAGTACTTC
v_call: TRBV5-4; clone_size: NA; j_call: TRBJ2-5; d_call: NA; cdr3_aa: CASSLRGGETQYF; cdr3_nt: TGTGCCAGCAGCTTAAGGGGCGGAGAGACCCAGTACTTC
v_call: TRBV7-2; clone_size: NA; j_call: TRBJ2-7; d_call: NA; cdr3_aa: CASSLLRTPSFEQYF; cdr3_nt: TGTGCCAGCAGCTTATTAAGGACACCCTCCTTCGAGCAGTACTTC